This T cell receptor (beta chain) stems from a study of CD8+ T cells in alopecia areata. General study findings and limits: Affected lesional scalp, above all in alopecia totalis/universalis, was more clonal than normal scalp.

On this clone: Its antigen is unidentified.

Reverse transcribed after extraction, RNA yielded cDNA as the sequencing template. Generated by immunoSEQ multiplex PCR, the TCRdb table keeps only in-frame clones and is missing some. The sample yields 200,000 to 250,000 clones, over 60% seen once. Per germline, CDR1 MNHEY and CDR2 SVGAGI. V gave up 2 bases and J gave up 1 base, with 7 bases separating them. This CDR3 region has 14 residues. Regarding treatment: oral pan-JAK inhibitor, 5-10 mg twice daily. Sequenced material: CD4+ T cells sorted from blood, taken between weeks 43 and 45, from a patient treated with tofacitinib. The chain joins TRBV6-5 to TRBJ2-3; tentatively, D is TRBD2 (5 bases). The TCR originated in a human donor with alopecia areata. The CDR3 DNA follows: TGTGCCAGCAGTTACCTGAGGGGCACAGATACGCAGTATTTT. Protein: CASSYLRGTDTQYF.